This T cell receptor beta chain was recovered during a study of OX40 agonist ivuxolimab in advanced cancers. Study-wide background: At 0.01 to 10 mg/kg, ivuxolimab was administered intravenously to patients every 2 weeks. Study-wide results and caveats: The mean number of expanded clones was higher in CD8+ T cells than in CD4+.

Blood was sampled at baseline, cycle 4 day 1, and cycle 7 day 1. As concerns this clone: Its antigen remains unidentified.

The repertoire was sequenced with immunoSEQ multiplex PCR; TCRdb's copy has only in-frame clones and lacks some. The sample holds roughly 38,000 clones; almost 85% are singletons and the top ten take around 2%. Sequenced material: CD4+ or CD8+ T cells sorted from blood, taken in a trial of the OX40 agonist ivuxolimab. This receptor was taken from an adult with an advanced solid tumor such as melanoma, head and neck, liver or kidney cancer.

The CDR3 DNA follows: TGTGCCAGCAGGAAGATTGACAGTTCTAATTCACCCCTCCACTTT. Protein: CASRKIDSSNSPLHF. The chain couples TRBV6-1 to TRBJ1-6; possible D gene TRBD1, 5 bases. V lost 6 bases, J lost 6 bases, and 15 bases lay in between. The CDR3 sequence is 15 residues long. CDR1 is MNHNS and CDR2 is SASEGT in the germline V gene.